These 29 T cell receptor beta chains were sequenced from one sample in a study of T-cell reconstitution after alpha-beta-depleted transplantation in children. Preparation of the TCRbeta library involved a method that used unique molecular identifiers. TCRdb fed the PCR reads into MiXCR, producing one record per CDR3 protein. The data show approximately 980,000 distinct CDR3 sequences, under 30% seen once. The material was PBMCs, mostly from graft donor cells, obtained 360 days after TCRalphabeta/CD19-depleted stem cell transplant. Receptors were obtained from a boy under two years old who had a stem cell transplant for SCID, so the T cells may come from the graft donor.

As to this clonotype: A much more abundant neighbour one base away suggests this may be a read error. This chain connects TRBV12-3 or TRBV12-4 to TRBJ1-5; D is ambiguous. This CDR3 comprises 11 residues. Trimming left V 5 bases short and J 4 bases short, with 3 bases between. CDR3 in DNA: TGTGCCAGCAGTCCGAATCAGCCCCAGCATTTT. It is translated as CASSPNQPQHF.

V gene TRBV20-1 combines with J gene TRBJ2-7; TRBD2 might be the D (6 bases). The V gene lost 6 bases and the J gene lost 6 bases, with 12 bases spanning the gap. Germline-derived CDR1 and CDR2 are DFQATT and SNEGSKA (reference sequence). The CDR3 has 11 residues. The CDR3 protein is CSASGRVEQYF. CDR3 nucleotide sequence: TGCAGTGCCAGCGGGCGGGTCGAGCAGTACTTC.

This clonotype was counted between two and nine times. V usage is TRBV5-1 and J usage is TRBJ2-2; TRBD2 matches 7 bases. Germline trimming cut 4 bases from V and 6 bases from J; bases unmatched to any gene: 9. The CDR3 loop spans 15 amino acids. Germline CDR1 is SGHRS and CDR2 is YFSETQ. CDR3 in amino acids: CASSAGEVKAGELFF. The CDR3 nucleotides are TGCGCCAGCAGCGCGGGGGAGGTCAAGGCCGGGGAGCTGTTTTTT.

The J gene is TRBJ2-2, the V gene TRBV20-1; D ambiguous. CDR3 size: 15 residues. Germline V gives CDR1 DFQATT, CDR2 SNEGSKA (reference sequence). V gave up 6 bases and J gave up 0 bases, with 14 bases separating them. The CDR3 sequence is CSAYRPTPNTGELFF. CDR3 coding DNA: TGCAGTGCCTATCGCCCGACACCGAACACCGGGGAGCTGTTTTTT.

This clonotype was seen repeatedly, ten times or more. The chain recombines TRBV11-2 with TRBJ2-3, with a possible D match to TRBD2 (6 bases). The CDR3 consists of 17 residues. In germline, CDR1 is SGHAT, CDR2 FQNNGV. The V and J ends lost 5 bases and 1 base respectively, with 19 bases between them. The CDR3 loop reads CASSLTGSGLGTDTQYF. The CDR3 DNA reads as TGTGCCAGCAGCCTGACCGGGAGCGGCCTTGGCACAGATACGCAGTATTTT.

The chain links TRBV9 to TRBJ2-3, with no clear D. The CDR3 runs to 14 residues. V shed 2 bases and J shed 4 bases, with 11 bases lying between them. Germline loops: CDR1 SGDLS, CDR2 YYNGEE. CDR3 bases: TGTGCCAGCAGCGTTGGTCCTCCCCCAGATACGCAGTATTTT. It yields the protein CASSVGPPPDTQYF.

This clonotype was picked up a small number of times. V and J are TRBV7-3 and TRBJ1-2, with D hard to call. V gave up 2 bases and J gave up 0 bases, with 10 bases separating them. Germline-derived CDR1 and CDR2 are SGHTA and FQGTGA. This CDR3 spans 15 amino acids. The CDR3 loop reads CASSLFHGANYGYTF. The DNA for the CDR3 is TGTGCCAGCAGCTTATTCCACGGAGCTAACTATGGCTACACCTTC.

The CDR3 reads CASSEDRGAYGYTF. Here the CDR3 DNA reads TGTGCCAGCAGTGAGGACAGGGGGGCTTATGGCTACACCTTC. The chain links TRBV2 to TRBJ1-2; 10 bases fit TRBD1. The CDR3 loop spans 14 amino acids. CDR1 SNHLY and CDR2 FYNNEI come from the germline V gene. V gave up 3 bases and J gave up 5 bases; unmatched junction bases: 3.

This chain joins TRBV15 and TRBJ1-1; D is unclear. The V gene lost 5 bases and the J gene lost 3 bases, with 7 bases spanning the gap. There are 12 residues in the CDR3. CDR1 is LNHNV and CDR2 is YYDKDF in the germline V gene (reference sequence). CDR3 nucleotide sequence: TGTGCCACCAGCCTTCTGGACACTGAAGCTTTCTTT. Translated: CATSLLDTEAFF.

The rearrangement uses TRBV18 and TRBJ1-4, with D perhaps TRBD1 (5 bases). V lost 5 bases to trimming and J lost 5 bases, with 18 bases between them. The CDR3 has 16 amino acids. Germline lookup yields CDR1 KGHSH and CDR2 LQKENI. The CDR3 DNA is TGTGCCAGCTCAATGACCGGGACTCCTTTAAATGAAAAACTGTTTTTT. Residues: CASSMTGTPLNEKLFF.

This clonotype was picked up a small number of times. In nucleotides, the CDR3 is TGTGCCACCAGCAGGGTGAAGGGCTCCTACAATGAGCAGTTCTTC. Its protein product is CATSRVKGSYNEQFF. This chain joins TRBV15 and TRBJ2-1; no firm D call. Germline V gives CDR1 LNHNV, CDR2 YYDKDF (reference sequence). Trimming pared 3 bases from V and 0 bases from J, leaving 9 bases between. This CDR3 spans 15 amino acids.

The chain combines TRBV4-1 with TRBJ2-7, with TRBD1 identical over 9 bases. CDR1 is MGHRA, CDR2 YSYEKL, per germline. With 4 bases clipped from V and 6 bases from J, the junction kept 13 bases outside the gene matches. This CDR3 is 16 amino acids long. CDR3 region: CASSPRQGVRVGEQYF. The DNA of the CDR3 is TGCGCCAGCAGCCCCAGACAGGGGGTAAGGGTAGGCGAGCAGTACTTC.

This clonotype occurred many times. This chain connects TRBV4-2 to TRBJ2-3; possibly TRBD2 for D (5 bases). V was trimmed by 1 base and J by 3 bases, leaving 11 bases between them. The CDR3 sequence is 15 residues long. Germline-derived CDR1 and CDR2 are LGHNA and YNFKEQ. The CDR3 is CASSQVAWETDTQYF. As DNA, the CDR3 is TGTGCCAGCAGCCAAGTCGCCTGGGAGACAGATACGCAGTATTTT.

The J gene is TRBJ2-1, the V gene TRBV10-3; TRBD1 matches 7 bases. Unmatched junction bases numbered 12, after V lost 1 base and J lost 3 bases. The CDR3 spans 18 residues. Germline V lookup: CDR1 ENHRY, CDR2 SYGVKD. CDR3 amino acids: CAISEWTGSITNYNEQFF. The CDR3 nucleotides are TGTGCCATCAGTGAGTGGACAGGATCGATAACAAACTACAATGAGCAGTTCTTC.

The chain employs TRBV12-3 or TRBV12-4 and TRBJ2-7; TRBD1 agrees at 10 bases. With 6 bases clipped from V and 2 bases from J, the junction kept 4 bases outside the gene matches. This CDR3 has 14 residues. The DNA of the CDR3 is TGTGCCAGCAGAACCGGGACAGGGGCCTACGAGCAGTACTTC. Translating gives CASRTGTGAYEQYF.

The chain carries TRBV7-8 and TRBJ2-7, with unresolved D. Germline lookup yields CDR1 SGHVS and CDR2 FQNEAQ. Trimming left V 5 bases short and J 7 bases short, with 9 bases between. The length of the CDR3 is 11 residues. DNA for the CDR3: TGTGCCAGCAGCCTCACTATAGAGCAGTACTTC. It specifies CASSLTIEQYF.

This rearrangement joins TRBV6-2 or TRBV6-3 to TRBJ2-2; TRBD1 is a possible D gene (6 bases). Germline CDR1 is MNHEY and CDR2 is SVGEGT. The CDR3 has 14 residues. The V end lost 7 bases, the J end lost 1 base, and 10 bases lay between the germline ends. CDR3 bases: TGTGCCAGCACTCCAGGGGTGAACACCGGGGAGCTGTTTTTT. It yields the protein CASTPGVNTGELFF.

This clonotype was seen a few times. The chain carries TRBV4-2 and TRBJ1-1; D uncertain. Germline V gene lookup returns CDR1 LGHNA and CDR2 YNFKEQ. V was clipped by 7 bases and J by 0 bases, with 27 bases between them. The CDR3 is 19 residues long. For the CDR3, the DNA is TGTGCCAGCATTCTAACGTACCTCCTTGGGGATCTTATGAACACTGAAGCTTTCTTT. It is translated as CASILTYLLGDLMNTEAFF.

This clonotype showed up just a few times. The chain couples TRBV12-3 or TRBV12-4 to TRBJ1-1; D is undetermined. The CDR3 runs to 13 residues. The V end lost 4 bases, the J end lost 3 bases, and 9 bases lay between the germline ends. This CDR3 reads CASSSRVHTEAFF. The CDR3 DNA follows: TGTGCCAGCAGTTCCCGTGTCCACACTGAAGCTTTCTTT.

This clonotype turned up a few times. The J gene is TRBJ2-1, the V gene TRBV5-1, with D unresolved. The V end lost 1 base, the J end lost 8 bases, and 10 bases lay between the germline ends. Germline-derived CDR1 and CDR2 are SGHRS and YFSETQ. The CDR3 has 13 residues. The CDR3 DNA is TGCGCCAGCAGCTTGCTAGGGCTCGATGAGCAGTTCTTC. Encoded protein: CASSLLGLDEQFF.

This clonotype was picked up a small number of times. The rearrangement joins TRBV5-8 to TRBJ1-5; D might be TRBD1 (5 bases). V lost 3 bases to trimming and J lost 6 bases, with 16 bases between them. The CDR3 is 15 residues long. Germline V gene sequence: CDR1 SGHTS, CDR2 YDEGEE. In DNA, the CDR3 is TGTGCCAGCAGCTACGAGTCAGGGTTTGGTCAGCCCCAGCATTTT. It yields the protein CASSYESGFGQPQHF.

The chain couples TRBV29-1 to TRBJ2-2; D is ambiguous. CDR3 length equals 11 residues. CDR1 is SQVTM, CDR2 ANQGSEA, per germline. The V and J ends lost 4 bases and 5 bases respectively, with 5 bases between them. Here the CDR3 reads CSVVWTGELFF. DNA for the CDR3: TGCAGCGTTGTTTGGACCGGGGAGCTGTTTTTT.

The rearrangement joins TRBV5-1 to TRBJ1-1; D ambiguous. Germline V CDR1 and CDR2: SGHRS, YFSETQ. This CDR3 has 13 residues. Trimming took off 3 bases at V and 4 bases at J, with 10 bases between the two ends. CDR3 in amino acids: CASSSGSATEAFF. The CDR3 bases are TGCGCCAGCAGCTCTGGCAGCGCCACTGAAGCTTTCTTT.

V usage is TRBV12-3 or TRBV12-4 and J usage is TRBJ1-4; D is undetermined. CDR3 length: 14 residues. The germline V and J ends were trimmed by 0 bases and 8 bases, with 10 bases remaining between them. The CDR3 coding sequence is TGTGCCAGCAGTTTAGCCACGCTATGGGAAAAACTGTTTTTT. Protein sequence: CASSLATLWEKLFF.

The chain carries TRBV7-9 and TRBJ2-1; 9 bases map to TRBD2. This CDR3 spans 15 amino acids. J gave up 6 bases and V 3 bases, and 6 bases lay outside the gene matches. Germline loops: CDR1 SEHNR, CDR2 FQNEAQ (reference sequence). This CDR3 reads CASSFRRGGPNEQFF. The DNA for the CDR3 is TGTGCCAGCAGCTTTCGGCGGGGGGGGCCCAATGAGCAGTTCTTC.

About this clonotype: This could be a read error, since a much larger clone is one nucleotide away. The chain employs TRBV9 and TRBJ2-7; 7 bases fit TRBD1. The V gene's germline CDR1 is SGDLS and CDR2 YYNGEE. Unmatched junction bases numbered 3, after V lost 3 bases and J lost 0 bases. CDR3 size: 14 residues. Here the CDR3 reads CASSETGSSYEQYF. CDR3 DNA: TGTGCCAGCAGCGAGACAGGGAGCTCCTACGAGCAGTACTTC.

The chain carries TRBV5-6 and TRBJ2-1; 8 nucleotides match TRBD1. V trimming: 8 bases; J trimming: 4 bases; junction bases outside the gene matches: 8. CDR3 size: 14 residues. Per germline, CDR1 SGHDT and CDR2 YYEEEE. The CDR3 region has the DNA TGTGCCAGTCGGGACAGGAGATTGTACAATGAGCAGTTCTTC. Protein: CASRDRRLYNEQFF.

This chain links TRBV6-4 with TRBJ1-3, with D hard to call. This CDR3 is 12 amino acids long. The V end lost 9 bases, the J end lost 4 bases, and 10 bases lay between the germline ends. CDR1 is MRHNA and CDR2 is SNTAGT in the germline V gene. CDR3 protein: CARFSSGNTIYF. DNA of the CDR3: TGTGCCAGATTCAGTTCGGGAAACACCATATATTTT.

This clonotype has a handful of counts. This chain connects TRBV28 to TRBJ2-7; D is uncertain. V lost 6 bases to trimming and J lost 3 bases, with 12 bases between them. CDR3 length: 13 residues. The germline V gene has CDR1 MDHEN and CDR2 SYDVKM. CDR3 sequence: CASRVSSHYEQYF. The CDR3 bases are TGTGCCAGCAGGGTAAGCTCACACTACGAGCAGTACTTC.